The 15 T cell receptor beta chains reported below all come from one sample, sequenced in a study of OX40 agonist ivuxolimab in advanced cancers. Libraries were prepared by immunoSEQ multiplex PCR; TCRdb keeps only in-frame clonotypes and omits some of them. Counted here are about 61,000 clones, about 86% occurring once; the ten biggest clones make up around 1.2%. Sequenced here: CD4+ or CD8+ T cells sorted from blood, sampled in a trial of the OX40 agonist ivuxolimab. The receptors stem from an adult with an advanced solid tumor such as melanoma, head and neck, liver or kidney cancer.

This chain links TRBV5-1 with TRBJ1-3; D remains ambiguous. The CDR3 consists of 17 residues. Germline assignment: CDR1 SGHRS and CDR2 YFSETQ. V lost 4 bases and J lost 0, with 17 bases in between. CDR3 nucleotides: TGCGCCAGCAGCCGAGATTTTATTCCCGACTCTGGAAACACCATATATTTT. Translation gives CASSRDFIPDSGNTIYF.

This chain links TRBV7-2 with TRBJ1-3, with TRBD1 matching over 9 bases. V was pared by 1 base and J by 1 base, with 5 bases of the junction left unmatched. The CDR3 contains 17 residues. CDR1 SGHTA and CDR2 FQGNSA come from the germline V gene. The CDR3 loop reads CASSLGDRVGSGNTIYF. The CDR3 nucleotides are TGTGCCAGCAGCTTAGGGGACAGGGTAGGGTCTGGAAACACCATATATTTT.

The rearrangement uses TRBV6-1 and TRBJ1-1; D possibly corresponds to TRBD1 (5 bases). The CDR3 extends over 14 amino acids. Trimming took off 6 bases at V and 1 base at J, with 12 bases between the two ends. Germline V CDR1 and CDR2: MNHNS, SASEGT. The CDR3, as DNA: TGTGCCAGCAGGGAGGGACTGCCGAACACTGAAGCTTTCTTT. Its protein product is CASREGLPNTEAFF.

The V and J genes are TRBV5-1 and TRBJ2-5; D might be TRBD1 (6 bases). Germline V lookup: CDR1 SGHRS, CDR2 YFSETQ. CDR3 length equals 14 residues. V lost 2 bases, J lost 2 bases, and 10 bases lay in between. The CDR3 spells CASSFSRGQETQYF. The CDR3 DNA is TGCGCCAGCAGCTTTAGCAGGGGACAAGAGACCCAGTACTTC.

The V and J genes are TRBV6-6 and TRBJ1-2, with D tentatively TRBD1 (5 bases). CDR1 is MNHNY, CDR2 SVGAGI, per germline (reference sequence). The CDR3 length is 14 residues. V was shortened by 10 bases and J by 4 bases, with 19 bases between the two germline ends. The CDR3 bases are TGTGCCACTCTAGGAGGGACTCTTGGCTATGGCTACACCTTC. It specifies CATLGGTLGYGYTF.

The chain carries TRBV7-9 and TRBJ1-6; no firm D call. Trimming took off 1 base at V and 7 bases at J, with 2 bases between the two ends. This CDR3 has 12 amino acids. Germline CDR1 SEHNR, CDR2 FQNEAQ (reference sequence). In DNA, the CDR3 is TGTGCCAGCAGCTTAGAGAATTCACCCCTCCACTTT. Protein product: CASSLENSPLHF.

The gene calls are TRBV5-4 and TRBJ2-3, with TRBD1 as a possible D gene (5 bases). CDR3 size: 15 residues. V gave up 3 bases and J gave up 0 bases, with 11 bases separating them. Per germline, CDR1 SGHNT and CDR2 YYREEE (reference sequence). CDR3 sequence reads: CASSSTGTSTDTQYF. CDR3 nucleotide sequence: TGTGCCAGCAGCTCCACAGGAACTAGCACAGATACGCAGTATTTT.

The chain combines TRBV6-1 with TRBJ2-5; D may be TRBD1 (6 bases). The CDR3 is 14 residues long. Germline CDR1 MNHNS, CDR2 SASEGT. The V end was cut by 4 bases, the J end by 5 bases, with 14 bases between. In nucleotides, the CDR3 is TGTGCCAGCAGTGGGTCAGGGGTAGGGGAGACCCAGTACTTC. It encodes CASSGSGVGETQYF.

This sequence joins TRBV21-1 and TRBJ2-1; the table's D call, TRBD2, was not checked against the DNA. TRBV21-1 is tagged as a pseudogene. This CDR3 region has 15 residues. The DNA of the CDR3 is TGTGCCAGGAGCGAGAGGCGGGGGGGATACAATGAGCAGTTCTTC. This translates into CARSERRGGYNEQFF.

The chain joins TRBV7-6 to TRBJ1-2, with TRBD1 identical over 10 bases. CDR3 size: 15 residues. V shed 3 bases, J shed 6 bases, and the junction held 7 bases outside the gene matches. CDR1 and CDR2 (germline): SGHVS, FNYEAQ. The CDR3 loop is CASSLGTGVLNGYTF. CDR3 sequence (DNA): TGTGCCAGCAGCTTGGGGACAGGGGTATTGAATGGCTACACCTTC. Together with reference TRBV7-6 and TRBJ1-2, the CDR3 gives the full variable domain: GAGVSQSPRYKVTKRGQDVALRCDPISGHVSLYWYRQALGQGPEFLTYFNYEAQQDKSGLPNDRFSAERPEGSISTLTIQRTEQRDSAMYRCASSLGTGVLNGYTFGSGTRLTVV.

The chain has TRBV9 and TRBJ1-1; 7 bases are shared with TRBD1. The J segment lost 5 bases and the V segment lost 4 bases, leaving 11 bases of the junction unmatched. CDR3 length: 15 amino acids. CDR1 and CDR2 from the germline V gene are SGDLS and YYNGEE. Written as DNA, the CDR3 is TGTGCCAGCAGCAAAAGGCAGGGGGGAAATACTGAAGCTTTCTTT. Translated: CASSKRQGGNTEAFF.

V and J are TRBV6-5 and TRBJ2-5, with 9 bases aligning to TRBD1. The germline V gene encodes CDR1 MNHEY and CDR2 SVGAGI. The CDR3 sequence is 14 residues long. V was pared by 1 base and J by 3 bases, with 0 bases of the junction left unmatched. In nucleotides, the CDR3 is TGTGCCAGCAGTTACTGGGACAGGGAAGAGACCCAGTACTTC. Translating gives CASSYWDREETQYF.

This clone is a singleton in its sample. This chain uses TRBV19 with TRBJ1-2, with D uncertain. The V gene lost 7 bases and the J gene lost 0 bases, with 9 bases spanning the gap. The CDR3 runs to 13 residues. CDR1 and CDR2 from the germline V gene are LNHDA and SQIVND (reference sequence). The CDR3 nucleotides read TGTGCCAGTACAGCGACTTCTAACTATGGCTACACCTTC. Translated, it gives CASTATSNYGYTF. The full variable domain, completed using reference TRBV19 and TRBJ1-2, is DGGITQSPKYLFRKEGQNVTLSCEQNLNHDAMYWYRQDPGQGLRLIYYSQIVNDFQKGDIAEGYSVSREKKESFPLTVTSAQKNPTAFYLCASTATSNYGYTFGSGTRLTVV.

J is TRBJ2-7 and V is TRBV14, with 10 bases lining up with TRBD1. With V trimmed by 4 bases and J by 4 bases, 10 bases remained unmatched. The CDR3 runs 16 residues. CDR1 SGHDN and CDR2 FVKESK come from the germline V gene. The CDR3 region is CASSPHGGTGAYEQYF. DNA for the CDR3: TGTGCCAGCAGCCCCCACGGCGGGACAGGGGCGTACGAGCAGTACTTC.

The chain employs TRBV7-2 and TRBJ1-4, with D unclear. The CDR3 totals 18 residues. Trimming took 5 bases from V and 0 from J, leaving 19 bases between them. CDR1 and CDR2 from the germline V gene are SGHTA and FQGNSA. The CDR3 is CASSKGSYSLATNEKLFF. CDR3 nucleotide sequence: TGTGCCAGCAGCAAAGGGTCCTACTCCCTTGCAACTAATGAAAAACTGTTTTTT.